The present TCR beta chain was sequenced within a study of CD8 T cells in Susac syndrome. Roughly 0.45 to 1 ug RNA was reverse transcribed with random hexamers. From the immunoSEQ multiplex PCR reads, TCRdb called clonotypes with MiXCR, one entry per CDR3 protein. The table records fewer than 350,000 distinct CDR3 sequences, 75% to 90% of them present only once. Germline CDR1 KGHDR, CDR2 SFDVKD. CDR3 length: 14 amino acids. Trimming left V 2 bases short and J 2 bases short, with 9 bases between. The chain couples TRBV24-1 to TRBJ2-7; D ambiguous. The TCR sequence derives from a human donor with multiple sclerosis. The specimen sequenced was CD8+ T cells from PBMCs. In DNA, the CDR3 is TGTGCCACCAGTGATTCCACTGTAACCTACGAGCAGTACTTC. This gives the protein CATSDSTVTYEQYF.